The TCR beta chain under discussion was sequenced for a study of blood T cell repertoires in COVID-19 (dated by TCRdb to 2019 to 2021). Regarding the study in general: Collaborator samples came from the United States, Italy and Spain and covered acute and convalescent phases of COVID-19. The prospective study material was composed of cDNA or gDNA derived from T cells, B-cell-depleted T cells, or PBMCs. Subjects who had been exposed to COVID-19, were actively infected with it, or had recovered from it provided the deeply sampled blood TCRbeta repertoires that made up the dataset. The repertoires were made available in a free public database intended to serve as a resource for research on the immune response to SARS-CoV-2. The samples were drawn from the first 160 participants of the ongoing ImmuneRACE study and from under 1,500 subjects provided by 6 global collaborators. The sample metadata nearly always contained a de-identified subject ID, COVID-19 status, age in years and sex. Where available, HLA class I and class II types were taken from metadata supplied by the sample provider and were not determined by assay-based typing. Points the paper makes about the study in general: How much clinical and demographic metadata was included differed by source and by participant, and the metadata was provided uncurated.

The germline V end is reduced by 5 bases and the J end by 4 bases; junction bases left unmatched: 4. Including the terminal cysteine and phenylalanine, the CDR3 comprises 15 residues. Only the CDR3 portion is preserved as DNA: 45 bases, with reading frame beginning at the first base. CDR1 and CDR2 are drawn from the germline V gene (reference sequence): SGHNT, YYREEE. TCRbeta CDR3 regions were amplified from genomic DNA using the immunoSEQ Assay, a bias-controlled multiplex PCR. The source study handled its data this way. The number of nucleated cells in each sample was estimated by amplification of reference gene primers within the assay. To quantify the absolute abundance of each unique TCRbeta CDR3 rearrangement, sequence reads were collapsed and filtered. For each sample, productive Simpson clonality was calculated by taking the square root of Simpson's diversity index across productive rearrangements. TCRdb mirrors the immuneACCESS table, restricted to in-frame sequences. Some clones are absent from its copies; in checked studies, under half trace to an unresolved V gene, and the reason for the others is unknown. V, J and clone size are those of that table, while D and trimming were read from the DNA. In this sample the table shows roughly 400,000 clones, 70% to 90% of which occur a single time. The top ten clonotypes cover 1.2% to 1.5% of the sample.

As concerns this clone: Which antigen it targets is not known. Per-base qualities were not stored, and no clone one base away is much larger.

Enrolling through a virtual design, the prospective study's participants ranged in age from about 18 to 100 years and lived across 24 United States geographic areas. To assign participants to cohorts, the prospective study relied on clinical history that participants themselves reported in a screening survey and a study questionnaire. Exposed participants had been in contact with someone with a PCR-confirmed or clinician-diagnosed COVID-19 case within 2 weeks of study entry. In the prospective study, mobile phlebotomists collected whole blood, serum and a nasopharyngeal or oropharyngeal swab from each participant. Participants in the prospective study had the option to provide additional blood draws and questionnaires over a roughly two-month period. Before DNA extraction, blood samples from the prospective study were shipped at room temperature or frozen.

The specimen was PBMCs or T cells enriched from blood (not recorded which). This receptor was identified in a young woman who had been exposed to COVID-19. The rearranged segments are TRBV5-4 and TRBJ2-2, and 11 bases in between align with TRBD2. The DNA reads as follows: TGTGCCAGCAGTGGGACTAGCGGAACCACCGGGGAGCTGTTTTTT. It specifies CASSGTSGTTGELFF. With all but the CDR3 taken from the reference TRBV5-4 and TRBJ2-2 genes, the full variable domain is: ETGVTQSPTHLIKTRGQQVTLRCSSQSGHNTVSWYQQALGQGPQFIFQYYREEENGRGNFPPRFSGLQFPNYSSELNVNALELDDSALYLCASSGTSGTTGELFFGEGSRLTVL.